Listed below are T cell receptor beta chains from one sample, sequenced in a study of control samples from healthy donors and cancer patients. Some clones are missing from TCRdb's copy, which holds only in-frame ones; the method was immunoSEQ multiplex PCR. The data hold some 44,000 clones, with about 75% observed a single time. Sequenced material: formalin-fixed, paraffin-embedded tissue. These TCRs come from a male donor with melanoma. Each CDR3 is given with its conserved first and last residue. The D gene is left open where the match is weak. Clone sizes are given selectively: once, few, many, or a class where the clone is expanded.

v_gene	j_gene	len	abundance	d_gene	CDR3aa	CDR3nt
TRBV19	TRBJ2-1	16	-	TRBD2	CASSIGSSGRSNEQFF	TGTGCCAGTAGTATCGGAAGTAGCGGGAGATCCAATGAGCAGTTCTTC
TRBV15	TRBJ1-5	15	few	-	CATSRALTGDQPQHF	TGTGCCACCAGCAGAGCTCTTACCGGAGATCAGCCCCAGCATTTT
TRBV7-9	TRBJ2-3	12	few	-	CASSSEVDTQYF	TGTGCCAGCAGCTCGGAGGTAGATACGCAGTATTTT
TRBV19	TRBJ1-4	15	-	TRBD1	CASSLTGQGLRKLFF	TGTGCCAGTAGTCTTACGGGACAGGGGTTGAGAAAACTGTTTTTT
TRBV19	TRBJ2-2	17	once	TRBD1	CASSIVFWTGVAGELFF	TGTGCCAGTAGTATAGTTTTCTGGACAGGGGTTGCCGGGGAGCTGTTTTTT
TRBV27	TRBJ2-5	16	-	TRBD2	CARELAGTGLQETQYF	TGTGCCAGAGAACTAGCGGGGACGGGGCTCCAAGAGACCCAGTACTTC
TRBV3-1/TRBV3-2	TRBJ2-1	11	-	-	CASSQAQEQFF	TGTGCCAGCAGCCAGGCCCAAGAGCAGTTCTTC
TRBV19	TRBJ2-7	13	few	-	CASSINWAYEQYF	TGTGCCAGTAGTATCAACTGGGCCTACGAGCAGTACTTC
TRBV5-1	TRBJ1-6	16	-	TRBD1	CASSSGTGGGNSPLHF	TGCGCCAGCAGCTCCGGGACAGGGGGCGGTAATTCACCCCTCCACTTT
TRBV15	TRBJ2-1	15	few	-	CATSRDLLGDNEQFF	TGTGCCACCAGCAGAGATCTCCTGGGAGACAATGAGCAGTTCTTC
TRBV19	TRBJ2-3	16	-	TRBD1	CASSTGQGFITDTQYF	TGTGCCAGTAGTACTGGACAGGGATTCATCACGGATACGCAGTATTTT
TRBV3-1/TRBV3-2	TRBJ2-2	12	many	-	CASSQFLGRLFF	TGTGCCAGCAGCCAATTCCTAGGGCGGCTGTTTTTT
TRBV5-8	TRBJ2-1	17	-	TRBD2	CASSLKKRGNAYNEQFF	TGTGCCAGCAGCTTGAAGAAGCGGGGAAATGCCTACAATGAGCAGTTCTTC
TRBV6-6	TRBJ2-7	15	-	-	CASSYGTWRSYEQYF	TGTGCCAGCAGTTACGGTACCTGGAGGTCCTACGAGCAGTACTTC
TRBV6-1	TRBJ2-2	14	-	TRBD2	CASGPKRGTGELFF	TGTGCCAGCGGCCCTAAGCGGGGCACCGGGGAGCTGTTTTTT
TRBV27	TRBJ2-3	17	-	-	CASNTYRADGPRDTQYF	TGTGCCAGCAATACCTACAGGGCTGATGGTCCTCGGGATACGCAGTATTTT
TRBV19	TRBJ2-6	18	-	TRBD2	CASSPKAGRLAGANVLTF	TGTGCCAGTAGCCCCAAAGCGGGGAGGCTGGCTGGGGCCAACGTCCTGACTTTC
TRBV28	TRBJ2-3	11	-	-	CATSKLDTQYF	TGTGCCACCTCTAAGTTGGATACGCAGTATTTT
TRBV20-1	TRBJ2-3	11	-	-	CSARDQNTQYF	TGCAGTGCTAGAGATCAAAATACGCAGTATTTT
TRBV5-5	TRBJ2-2	16	-	TRBD1	CASSPAGQGNTGELFF	TGTGCCAGCAGCCCAGCCGGACAGGGGAACACCGGGGAGCTGTTTTTT
TRBV28	TRBJ2-1	14	-	TRBD2	CASSLGLAGNEQFF	TGTGCCAGCAGTTTAGGACTAGCGGGCAATGAGCAGTTCTTC
TRBV18	TRBJ2-1	14	-	-	CASSGRDGYNEQFF	TGTGCCAGCTCAGGCCGTGACGGCTACAATGAGCAGTTCTTC
TRBV7-2	TRBJ1-1	14	-	-	CASSLASGNTEAFF	TGTGCCAGCAGCTTAGCATCCGGGAACACTGAAGCTTTCTTT
TRBV2	TRBJ1-3	14	-	TRBD1	CASSRQGGGNTIYF	TGTGCCAGCAGTCGACAGGGTGGTGGAAACACCATATATTTT
TRBV7-2	TRBJ1-5	16	-	-	CASSSTDLQGNQPQHF	TGTGCCAGCAGCTCGACCGACCTGCAGGGGAATCAGCCCCAGCATTTT
TRBV11-1	TRBJ2-7	13	once	-	CASSLAPVYEQYF	TGTGCCAGCAGCTTAGCGCCGGTCTACGAGCAGTACTTC
TRBV3-1/TRBV3-2	TRBJ1-2	13	-	-	CASSHLDRRGYTF	TGTGCCAGCAGCCACCTGGACAGACGGGGCTACACCTTC
TRBV28	TRBJ1-2	13	once	TRBD1	CASSSYQTGADTF	TGTGCCAGCAGTTCCTACCAGACAGGGGCGGACACCTTC
TRBV4-2	TRBJ1-4	18	once	-	CASSQASGGWRRTPKLFF	TGTGCCAGCAGCCAAGCGTCGGGGGGCTGGAGGAGGACCCCCAAACTGTTTTTT
TRBV9	TRBJ2-2	15	few	-	CASSVGGDGTGELFF	TGTGCCAGCAGCGTAGGGGGTGATGGCACCGGGGAGCTGTTTTTT
TRBV27	TRBJ2-7	16	few	-	CASSNPSEQGSYEQYF	TGTGCCAGCAGTAACCCTTCCGAACAGGGTTCATACGAGCAGTACTTC
TRBV7-2	TRBJ2-7	15	-	TRBD2	CASRPTAAGGFEQYF	TGTGCCAGCAGACCAACGGCAGCGGGAGGGTTCGAGCAGTACTTC
TRBV7-3	TRBJ2-2	14	-	-	CASSLQGNTGELFF	TGTGCCAGCAGCTTACAGGGGAACACCGGGGAGCTGTTTTTT
TRBV15	TRBJ1-2	17	few	-	CATSRDIRWLHNYGYTF	TGTGCCACCAGCAGAGATATCCGGTGGCTTCATAACTATGGCTACACCTTC
TRBV6-1	TRBJ2-5	18	-	TRBD2	CASSEFLIAAGGQETQYF	TGTGCCAGCAGTGAATTCCTGATCGCAGCGGGAGGGCAAGAGACCCAGTACTTC
TRBV9	TRBJ2-2	15	-	TRBD1	CASSVGTGAAGELFF	TGTGCCAGCAGCGTTGGGACAGGGGCGGCCGGGGAGCTGTTTTTT
TRBV5-6	TRBJ1-6	14	-	TRBD1	CASSGGTGNSPLHF	TGTGCCAGCAGCGGCGGGACAGGGAATTCACCCCTCCACTTT
TRBV7-9	TRBJ2-7	14	-	-	CASSVSVTTYEQYF	TGTGCCAGCAGTGTCTCCGTGACCACCTACGAGCAGTACTTC
TRBV24-1	TRBJ1-5	14	-	-	CATSDDQTRQPQHF	TGTGCCACCAGTGATGATCAGACTCGCCAGCCCCAGCATTTT
TRBV24-1	TRBJ2-1	16	few	TRBD1	CATSDLRDREDNEQFF	TGTGCCACCAGTGATTTGAGGGACAGGGAGGACAATGAGCAGTTCTTC
TRBV9	TRBJ2-7	13	-	-	CASSVSGQYEQYF	TGTGCCAGCAGCGTTAGCGGCCAGTACGAGCAGTACTTC
TRBV19	TRBJ1-2	12	large	TRBD1	CASKDREQGYTF	TGTGCCAGTAAGGACAGGGAGCAAGGCTACACCTTC